A selection of T cell receptor beta chains follows, all from one sample in a study of blood T cell repertoires in COVID-19. Repertoires were generated with immunoSEQ multiplex PCR, while TCRdb's copy carries only in-frame clones and drops some. The repertoire has about 44,000 clones, around nine tenths of them found once; the top ten carry over 1%. Sequencing was done on a sample of peripheral blood. Every receptor here comes from a woman between 35 and 50 years old with acute or convalescent COVID-19. Each CDR3 is given with its conserved first and last residue. D genes are given only for firm matches. Clone size, where shown, is once, few, many, or a class for clones that have expanded.

cdr3_nt	cdr3_aa	v_call	clone_size	j_call	d_call
TGTGCCAGCAGATCCCCGGGACTTAGCAATCAGCCCCAGCATTTT	CASRSPGLSNQPQHF	TRBV28	NA	TRBJ1-5	NA
TGTGCCAGCAGGACACAGCGGGGGGCGTACAATGAGCAGTTCTTC	CASRTQRGAYNEQFF	TRBV6-5	NA	TRBJ2-1	TRBD2
TGTGCCAGCAGCTCCCCCGAGGACAGGGGGTCTGAAGCTTTCTTT	CASSSPEDRGSEAFF	TRBV7-2	NA	TRBJ1-1	TRBD1
TGCGCCAGCAGCTTGGGTGCTTTTGGGGGCCGAGAGACCCAGTACTTC	CASSLGAFGGRETQYF	TRBV5-1	NA	TRBJ2-5	NA
TGTGCCAGCAGCACCGGGACAGGGGCGAATCAGCCCCAGCATTTT	CASSTGTGANQPQHF	TRBV5-5	NA	TRBJ1-5	TRBD1
TGTGCCAGCAGCCCCGGGATTAGCGGGGCCTACACCGGGGAGCTGTTTTTT	CASSPGISGAYTGELFF	TRBV7-2	NA	TRBJ2-2	TRBD2
TGTGCCAGCAGTTACTCGACAGGGGTGAACACTGAAGCTTTCTTT	CASSYSTGVNTEAFF	TRBV6-6	once	TRBJ1-1	TRBD1
TGTGCCAGTAGTCCGTCGGGACACTACTCCTACGAGCAGTACTTC	CASSPSGHYSYEQYF	TRBV19	once	TRBJ2-7	NA
TGTGCCAGTAGCCCACAGGGGGCCTTGTATGGCTACACCTTC	CASSPQGALYGYTF	TRBV19	NA	TRBJ1-2	TRBD1
TGTGCCAGAGTTAGGGGAATTGGGACAGGGGCTTATGGTGGCTACACCTTC	CARVRGIGTGAYGGYTF	TRBV9	NA	TRBJ1-2	TRBD1
TGTGCCAGCAGCGCTCCGGGACAGGGCCTACAGGGGCAGTTCTTC	CASSAPGQGLQGQFF	TRBV13	once	TRBJ2-1	TRBD1
TGTGCCAGCAGCTACCTCTGGACAGGGTGGGGCTCCTACGAGCAGTACTTC	CASSYLWTGWGSYEQYF	TRBV12-1	NA	TRBJ2-7	NA
TGTGCCGGCGGGGGAGGGGCGGGGGATACGCAGTATTTT	CAGGGGAGDTQYF	TRBV28	NA	TRBJ2-3	TRBD2
TGTGCCAGCAGGGTCCGGGGGTCTGGCACAGATACGCAGTATTTT	CASRVRGSGTDTQYF	TRBV27	once	TRBJ2-3	NA
TGCGCCAGCAGTGAGCTAGATAGGACACCAAGGGAGACCCAGTACTTC	CASSELDRTPRETQYF	TRBV10-1	NA	TRBJ2-5	NA
TGTGCCAGCAGTCGACAGGAGAACACTGAAGCTTTCTTT	CASSRQENTEAFF	TRBV12-3/TRBV12-4	NA	TRBJ1-1	NA
TGTGCCAGCAGCGGGACAGGGTATGGCTACACCTTC	CASSGTGYGYTF	TRBV5-4	NA	TRBJ1-2	TRBD1
TGTGCCAGCAGTTACTCGCCGGACACTGCCTACGAGCAGTACTTC	CASSYSPDTAYEQYF	TRBV6-5	NA	TRBJ2-7	NA
TGTGCCAGCAGCCCCTCGGGATATGGTGAGCAGTTCTTC	CASSPSGYGEQFF	TRBV3-1/TRBV3-2	NA	TRBJ2-1	NA
TGTGCCAGCAGAGGGACTCAGTCCTACAATGAGCAGTTCTTC	CASRGTQSYNEQFF	TRBV27	NA	TRBJ2-1	NA
TGTGCCAGCAGCTTAGAGGCGGCGGTGAACACTGAAGCTTTCTTT	CASSLEAAVNTEAFF	TRBV11-2	NA	TRBJ1-1	NA
TGTGCCAGTAGTATAGGCGGGACTTTCCAAGAGACCCAGTACTTC	CASSIGGTFQETQYF	TRBV19	NA	TRBJ2-5	NA
TGTGCCAGCAGCCCTCTTTCTGGGGCCAACGTCCTGACTTTC	CASSPLSGANVLTF	TRBV9	NA	TRBJ2-6	NA
TGCGCCAGCAGCCAAGATGGGCTAGCGGGTGTGCAGTACTTC	CASSQDGLAGVQYF	TRBV4-1	NA	TRBJ2-7	TRBD2
TGTGCCAGCAGCTTAGCCAGCGCGGGGTTCAATGAGCAGTTCTTC	CASSLASAGFNEQFF	TRBV7-2	NA	TRBJ2-1	NA
TGTGCCAGCAGCTTAAACAGGGGGGTCTCTGGGGCCAACGTCCTGACTTTC	CASSLNRGVSGANVLTF	TRBV13	once	TRBJ2-6	TRBD1
TGTGCCAGCAGTTTGCCCAGGGGCTTGGTTTGGGAGCAGTACTTC	CASSLPRGLVWEQYF	TRBV28	NA	TRBJ2-7	NA
TGTGCCAGCAGCTTTCCCAGTGGAATTCAGGGACCCCTCCACTTT	CASSFPSGIQGPLHF	TRBV7-9	NA	TRBJ1-6	NA
TGTGCCAGCAGCTCAACCGGGGAGCTGTTTTTT	CASSSTGELFF	TRBV7-2	few	TRBJ2-2	NA
TGTGCCAGCAGCCCGACACCCATGAACACTGAAGCTTTCTTT	CASSPTPMNTEAFF	TRBV6-2/TRBV6-3	NA	TRBJ1-1	NA
TGTGCCAGCAGCCCCGGCGGCGGGACAGGGGGCGGAGAGACCCAGTACTTC	CASSPGGGTGGGETQYF	TRBV9	NA	TRBJ2-5	TRBD1
TGTGCCAGCAGCCTGGGACAGGCGGTTGAAAAACTGTTTTTT	CASSLGQAVEKLFF	TRBV13	NA	TRBJ1-4	TRBD1
TGTGCCAGCCCGATAAAGGACAGCGGTAACTCACCCCTCCACTTT	CASPIKDSGNSPLHF	TRBV7-9	NA	TRBJ1-6	NA
TGTGCCAGCTCACCAGACAGGGGGAGCTCCTACGAGCAGTACTTC	CASSPDRGSSYEQYF	TRBV18	once	TRBJ2-7	TRBD1
TGTGCCAGCTATCCGGGACAGGGCTATTCACCCCTCCACTTT	CASYPGQGYSPLHF	TRBV19	NA	TRBJ1-6	TRBD1
TGCGCCTCCCGCCCTGAGGGCCGATACAACACAGATACGCAGTATTTT	CASRPEGRYNTDTQYF	TRBV5-1	NA	TRBJ2-3	NA
TGTGCCAGCAGTTTTCGTAACAGGGGCACCGGGGAGCTGTTTTTT	CASSFRNRGTGELFF	TRBV28	once	TRBJ2-2	TRBD1
TGTGCCTGGAGTGTAACGGTCGATAATTCACCCCTCCACTTT	CAWSVTVDNSPLHF	TRBV30	NA	TRBJ1-6	NA
TGTGCCAGCACCCCGGGACTCCATAGCAATCAGCCCCAGCATTTT	CASTPGLHSNQPQHF	TRBV28	NA	TRBJ1-5	NA
TGTGCCAGCAGCTTAGAAATTAGCGGGGTGTACAATGAGCAGTTCTTC	CASSLEISGVYNEQFF	TRBV7-3	NA	TRBJ2-1	TRBD2
TGTGCCTGGAACGCGGGGGAGACCCAGTACTTC	CAWNAGETQYF	TRBV30	once	TRBJ2-5	NA